This T cell receptor (beta chain) was captured by sequencing in a study of blood T cells in healthy people across ages. The V end was cut by 3 bases, the J end by 5 bases, with 28 bases between. The CDR3 has 19 residues. Next came a second PCR, run for roughly 6 to 11 cycles, which used a sample-barcoded 5' primer along with a J-beta primer mix. TCRdb itself ran the 5' RACE reads through MiXCR, one entry per CDR3 protein. The sample lists 850,000 or so distinct CDR3 sequences, more than 25% seen once, with roughly a sixth in the top ten. Ranging in age from roughly 6 to 90, the donors were healthy Caucasian individuals from Russia. Staff drew approximately 9.1 milliliters of peripheral blood from each donor. The authors isolated at least 6.5 million PBMCs per sample. At least 5.5 micrograms of total RNA were extracted per sample.

Sequencing used blood. The J gene is TRBJ2-5, the V gene TRBV23-1, with D tentatively TRBD2 (5 bases). TRBV23-1 counts as an open reading frame of uncertain function. The origin of this receptor is an elderly woman in good health. In nucleotides, the CDR3 is TGCGCCAGCAGTCATCAAACCAAACGGTGCGGAGGTGGGCATGAGACCCAGTACTTC. It is translated as CASSHQTKRCGGGHETQYF.